This is a list of T cell receptor beta chains from one sample in a study of CD8 T cells in Susac syndrome. TCRdb analysed the immunoSEQ multiplex PCR reads with MiXCR anew, one entry per CDR3 protein. Among 100,000 to 150,000 distinct CDR3 sequences listed, over 90% were seen once. The specimen was CD8+ T cells from PBMCs. Every receptor here comes from a human donor with multiple sclerosis. CDR3s include the opening cysteine and the closing phenylalanine or tryptophan. A D gene is named only where the DNA matches it firmly. Clone size is given for some rows only: seen once, a few or many times, or a class if the clone is expanded.

>TRBV7-2|TRBJ2-1|-|-|14
CASSLDGSLRAQFF
TGTGCCAGCAGCTTAGATGGATCCCTCAGAGCGCAGTTCTTC
>TRBV24-1|TRBJ2-5|-|-|15
CATSDLAGSQETQYF
TGTGCCACCAGTGACCTCGCCGGGAGCCAAGAGACCCAGTACTTC
>TRBV19|TRBJ2-7|-|-|13
CASRPTGWGEQYF
TGTGCCAGTAGACCCACAGGTTGGGGCGAGCAGTACTTC
>TRBV27|TRBJ1-1|-|-|14
CASSFGQGDTEAFF
TGTGCCAGCAGTTTTGGGCAGGGCGACACTGAAGCTTTCTTT
>TRBV4-1|TRBJ2-1|TRBD1|once|14
CASSSRQGADEQFF
TGCGCCAGCAGCAGCCGACAGGGGGCTGATGAGCAGTTCTTC
>TRBV15|TRBJ2-3|-|-|16
CATSRGKSGGTDTQYF
TGTGCCACCAGCAGAGGTAAAAGCGGAGGCACAGATACGCAGTATTTT
>TRBV27|TRBJ2-7|-|-|12
CASGGIPYEQYF
TGTGCCAGCGGGGGGATACCCTACGAGCAGTACTTC
>TRBV4-1|TRBJ1-1|TRBD1|once|15
CASSQETGGATEAFF
TGCGCCAGCAGCCAAGAGACAGGGGGGGCCACTGAAGCTTTCTTT
>TRBV7-9|TRBJ1-1|-|-|11
CASRGGAEAFF
TGTGCCAGCAGGGGGGGAGCTGAAGCTTTCTTT
>TRBV10-3|TRBJ1-6|TRBD1|-|14
CAITRDSEGSPLHF
TGTGCCATCACCCGGGACAGTGAAGGGTCACCCCTCCACTTT
>TRBV13|TRBJ1-2|-|-|15
CASIQGGGGSYGYTF
TGTGCCAGCATCCAAGGGGGGGGAGGGAGCTATGGCTACACCTTC
>TRBV11-2|TRBJ1-3|-|-|16
CASSLVGRSSGNTIYF
TGTGCCAGCAGCTTAGTAGGCAGAAGCTCTGGAAACACCATATATTTT
>TRBV3-1|TRBJ2-1|-|-|21
CASSQDLEGGPVVSSYNEQFF
TGTGCCAGCAGCCAAGATCTTGAGGGGGGCCCTGTCGTAAGTTCCTACAATGAGCAGTTCTTC
>TRBV20-1|TRBJ2-7|TRBD2|-|14
CSALGLAGTYEQYF
TGCAGTGCTTTAGGACTAGCGGGTACCTACGAGCAGTACTTC
>TRBV5-4|TRBJ2-7|TRBD2|-|14
CASSLGTSSYEQYF
TGTGCCAGCAGCTTGGGGACTAGCTCCTACGAGCAGTACTTC
>TRBV2|TRBJ2-1|TRBD2|-|15
CASTGTSGTYNEQFF
TGTGCCAGCACTGGGACTAGCGGGACCTACAATGAGCAGTTCTTC
>TRBV14|TRBJ2-1|-|few|13
CASSQDRGDEQFF
TGTGCCAGCAGCCAAGACAGAGGGGATGAGCAGTTCTTC
>TRBV28|TRBJ1-5|TRBD1|-|15
CASSLFTDRVQPQHF
TGTGCCAGCAGTTTATTCACCGACAGGGTTCAGCCCCAGCATTTT
>TRBV5-1|TRBJ2-1|-|-|12
CASTDGNNEQFF
TGCGCCAGCACCGACGGGAACAATGAGCAGTTCTTC
>TRBV9|TRBJ2-3|-|once|14
CASSVGRVTDTQYF
TGTGCCAGCAGCGTAGGACGAGTCACAGATACGCAGTATTTT
>TRBV12-3/TRBV12-4|TRBJ2-1|TRBD1|few|14
CASSPTGPYNEQFF
TGTGCCAGCAGTCCGACAGGGCCCTACAATGAGCAGTTCTTC
>TRBV20-1|TRBJ2-7|-|-|15
CSARDRRGVLSEQYF
TGCAGTGCTAGAGATCGGAGAGGGGTTCTCAGCGAGCAGTACTTC
>TRBV11-2|TRBJ2-3|-|-|15
CASSLGGRGSDTQYF
TGTGCCAGCAGCTTAGGGGGGCGGGGGTCAGATACGCAGTATTTT
>TRBV19|TRBJ2-7|TRBD1|-|14
CASSSQGLTYEQYF
TGTGCCAGTAGTTCACAGGGGTTGACCTACGAGCAGTACTTC
>TRBV7-9|TRBJ2-2|TRBD1|-|17
CASSIPGQAKNTGELFF
TGTGCCAGCAGCATCCCGGGACAGGCGAAGAACACCGGGGAGCTGTTTTTT
>TRBV5-4|TRBJ2-5|TRBD2|once|18
CASSLTFLSGAYQETQYF
TGTGCCAGCAGCTTGACGTTCCTAAGCGGGGCATACCAAGAGACCCAGTACTTC
>TRBV7-3|TRBJ2-2|-|-|15
CASRTTTGDTGELFF
TGTGCCAGCAGAACTACAACGGGGGACACCGGGGAGCTGTTTTTT
>TRBV11-1|TRBJ2-1|-|-|14
CASSLLAVHNEQFF
TGTGCCAGCAGCTTATTAGCGGTCCACAATGAGCAGTTCTTC
>TRBV24-1|TRBJ2-2|TRBD1|-|17
CATSDLRTGGYTGELFF
TGTGCCACCAGTGATTTGCGGACAGGGGGTTACACCGGGGAGCTGTTTTTT
>TRBV7-9|TRBJ1-2|-|-|12
CASSLVPYGYTF
TGTGCCAGCAGCTTAGTTCCGTATGGCTACACCTTC
>TRBV6-6|TRBJ1-5|-|-|13
CARAGRSNQPQHF
TGTGCCAGAGCAGGGAGGTCGAATCAGCCCCAGCATTTT
>TRBV6-5|TRBJ2-7|TRBD1|-|14
CASTGTGGGYEQYF
TGTGCCAGCACCGGGACAGGGGGAGGCTACGAGCAGTACTTC
>TRBV7-2|TRBJ2-1|TRBD2|-|17
CASSLIQGLAGVNEQFF
TGTGCCAGCAGCTTAATCCAGGGACTAGCGGGTGTCAATGAGCAGTTCTTC
>TRBV29-1|TRBJ1-4|TRBD1|-|11
CSVGDRGELFF
TGCAGCGTCGGGGACAGGGGGGAACTGTTTTTT
>TRBV20-1|TRBJ1-5|-|once|14
CSARDWADYQPQHF
TGCAGTGCTAGAGATTGGGCCGATTATCAGCCCCAGCATTTT
>TRBV20-1|TRBJ1-1|-|-|17
CSARPLDPGRTNTEAFF
TGCAGTGCTAGACCCCTAGATCCGGGCAGGACGAACACTGAAGCTTTCTTT
>TRBV3-1|TRBJ1-2|-|once|14
CASSQDWGDGENTF
TGTGCCAGCAGCCAAGATTGGGGGGACGGTGAGAACACCTTC
>TRBV24-1|TRBJ1-2|-|-|14
CATSDWATNYGYTF
TGTGCCACCAGTGATTGGGCGACTAACTATGGCTACACCTTC
>TRBV6-2/TRBV6-3|TRBJ2-1|-|-|13
CASSLSLGDEQFF
TGTGCCAGCAGTCTATCCCTCGGAGATGAGCAGTTCTTC
>TRBV5-1|TRBJ2-3|-|-|16
CASSPGTSQRLDTQYF
TGCGCCAGCAGCCCCGGGACTTCCCAGAGGTTGGATACGCAGTATTTT
>TRBV27|TRBJ1-6|TRBD1|-|15
CASSWDSSYNSPLHF
TGTGCCAGCAGTTGGGACAGCTCCTATAATTCACCCCTCCACTTT
>TRBV2|TRBJ1-5|-|once|16
CASSEVSSGDNQPQHF
TGTGCCAGCAGTGAAGTATCCTCCGGAGACAATCAGCCCCAGCATTTT
>TRBV27|TRBJ1-1|-|-|12
CASSAMNTEAFF
TGTGCCAGCAGCGCCATGAACACTGAAGCTTTCTTT
>TRBV9|TRBJ1-1|TRBD1|once|16
CASSANRGSLNTEAFF
TGTGCCAGCAGCGCTAACAGGGGGAGCCTAAACACTGAAGCTTTCTTT
>TRBV3-1|TRBJ1-3|TRBD1|once|14
CAGRQGRSGNTIYF
TGTGCCGGTCGACAGGGGAGGTCTGGAAACACCATATATTTT